This entry features one T cell receptor beta chain sequence. Its target is not known. This entry is derived from a study of shared clonotypes between healthy human individuals. CD8 cells classed as naive were CD45RO-negative and positively selected for CCR7, excluding terminally differentiated effector memory CD45RA+ cells. Points from the study as a whole: Some naive CD4 clonotypes, roughly 4.5%, turned up in common across four donors.

The CDR3 sequence is 17 residues long. This was a deep-level run. Using about 220 ng DNA, tens of thousands of T cell genomes, the sorted-subset replicate PCRs were run. Libraries were prepared by immunoSEQ multiplex PCR; TCRdb keeps only in-frame clonotypes and omits some of them. The table has around 2,100,000 clones, approximately 94% seen once. The sample taken for sequencing was naive CD8+ T cells sorted from blood. The chain recombines TRBV1 with TRBJ2-5; the D call of TRBD2 is as the table states it, not checked on the DNA. TRBV1 represents a pseudogene. The TCR was taken from a man between 18 and 29 years old in good health. CDR3 protein: CTSSQGLAGGAKETQYF. CDR3 coding DNA: TGCACCAGCAGCCAAGGACTAGCGGGAGGAGCAAAAGAGACCCAGTACTTC.